Below, one TCR beta chain is given with its context. Germline V gene lookup returns CDR1 SNHLY and CDR2 FYNNEI. The ends lost 6 bases at V and 5 bases at J; junction bases unmatched: 4. This CDR3 is built from 13 residues. Authors' methods: Reference gene primer amplification yielded estimated nucleated cell counts. The assay was immunoSEQ multiplex PCR, and TCRdb's table has in-frame clones only and misses some. V and J calls and clone size are as listed in that table; D and trimming were resolved from the DNA. The data show over 150,000 clones, with more than 70% seen just once and roughly 13% held by the top ten. The source of the sample is a study of blood T cell repertoires in COVID-19. Study at large: Sources were T cells, B-cell-depleted T cells, or PBMCs; the material itself was cDNA or gDNA.

Source material: peripheral blood. This sequence was found in a man younger than 35 with active or convalescent COVID-19. The rearrangement joins TRBV2 to TRBJ1-5, with TRBD1 identical over 7 bases. CDR3 sequence (DNA): TGTGCCAGCAGCCAGGGGGGCCATCAGCCCCAGCATTTT. Protein sequence: CASSQGGHQPQHF.